These 3 T cell receptor beta chains originate from one sample sequenced in a study of regulatory T cells in long-lasting Graves disease. Noted time point: newly diagnosed GD, antithyroid drugs for less than 3 months. The TCR library was prepared using RNA isolated from PBMCs. iRepertoire HTBI primers and Arm-PCR of CDR3 regions built TCR beta libraries. MiXCR was run by TCRdb on the multiplex PCR reads, yielding one entry per CDR3 protein. The sample has approximately 490,000 distinct CDR3 sequences; around 15% are singletons. These same data were also listed under a study on T cells in Graves' hyperthyroidism and ophthalmopathy.

Material: peripheral blood mononuclear cells (PBMCs), obtained at new diagnosis, from a patient treated with antithyroid drugs. Source of these receptors: a man between 40 and 49 years old with Graves disease.

This chain connects TRBV20-1 to TRBJ2-5, with no clear D. The CDR3 covers 14 residues. Trimming removed 5 bases at V and 2 bases at J, with 15 bases between. Germline V gene lookup returns CDR1 DFQATT and CDR2 SNEGSKA (reference sequence). The CDR3 loop reads CSAHGRSAQETQYF. Written as DNA, the CDR3 is TGCAGTGCTCATGGACGGAGCGCTCAAGAGACCCAGTACTTC.

This clonotype has at least ten counts. The chain uses TRBV6-1 and TRBJ1-2; TRBD1 is a possible D gene (5 bases). Germline CDR1 is MNHNS and CDR2 is SASEGT. This CDR3 spans 15 amino acids. V was pared by 4 bases and J by 4 bases, with 16 bases between. The CDR3 sequence is CASSGTSGIAYGYTF. The DNA for the CDR3 is TGTGCCAGCAGTGGGACCTCAGGGATAGCCTATGGCTACACCTTC.

This clonotype was counted ten times or more. Its ends do not fully match the called genes, so a read error is possible. The gene calls are TRBV2 and TRBJ1-3, with a tentative D call TRBD1 (6 bases). This CDR3 region has 16 residues. Germline CDR1 reads SNHLY; CDR2 reads FYNNEI. CDR3 residues: CASSEETGISGNTIYF. For the CDR3, the DNA is TGTGCCAGCAGCGAAGAGACAGGCATCTCTGGAAACACCATATATTTT.